This T cell receptor beta chain was sequenced in a study of T cells after yellow fever vaccination. Background on the study: Low-cell-number fractions were prepared with SMART-Seq v4 Ultra Low Input. The study, taken as a whole, reports: A minor fraction of clonotypes spanned both CD4 and CD8 compartments.

5'RACE template switching produced TCR cDNA carrying a universal primer site and UMIs. One entry per CDR3 protein, called by TCRdb with MiXCR from the 5' RACE reads. The sample contains around 150,000 distinct CDR3 sequences, around 7.2% of which appear only once. About this clonotype itself: Antigen specificity is unknown.

V was cut by 4 bases and J by 1 base, with 8 bases left in between. From germline, CDR1 is MNHEY and CDR2 SVGAGI. The CDR3 is 14 amino acids. The TCR sequence derives from a man younger than 35 who received the YFV17D yellow fever vaccine. This chain joins TRBV6-5 and TRBJ1-5; the D gene is possibly TRBD1 (5 bases). The sample consisted of CD4+ T cells sorted from PBMCs, taken 4 to 5 days after the first yellow fever vaccination. As DNA, the CDR3 is TGTGCCAGCAGTTTAGGGGAGAGCAATCAGCCCCAGCATTTT. The encoded protein is CASSLGESNQPQHF.